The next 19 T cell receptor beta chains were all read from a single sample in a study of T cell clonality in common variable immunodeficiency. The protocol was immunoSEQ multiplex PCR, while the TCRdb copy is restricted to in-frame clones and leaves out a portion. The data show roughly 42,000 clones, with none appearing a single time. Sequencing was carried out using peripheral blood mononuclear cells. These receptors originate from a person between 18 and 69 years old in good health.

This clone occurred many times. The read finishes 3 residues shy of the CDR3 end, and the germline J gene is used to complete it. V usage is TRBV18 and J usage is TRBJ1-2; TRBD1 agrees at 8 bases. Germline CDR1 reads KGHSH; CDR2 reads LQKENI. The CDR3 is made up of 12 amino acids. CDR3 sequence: CASSPDRVGYTF. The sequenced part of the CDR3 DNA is TGTGCCAGCTCACCGGACAGGGTGGGC.

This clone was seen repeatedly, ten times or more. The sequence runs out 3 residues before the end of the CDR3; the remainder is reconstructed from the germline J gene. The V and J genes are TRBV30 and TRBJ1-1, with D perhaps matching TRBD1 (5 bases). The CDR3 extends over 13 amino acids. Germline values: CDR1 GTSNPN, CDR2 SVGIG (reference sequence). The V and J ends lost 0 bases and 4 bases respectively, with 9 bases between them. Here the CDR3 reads CAWSVGGSTEAFF. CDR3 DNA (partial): TGTGCCTGGAGTGTGGGGGGAAGCACTGAA.

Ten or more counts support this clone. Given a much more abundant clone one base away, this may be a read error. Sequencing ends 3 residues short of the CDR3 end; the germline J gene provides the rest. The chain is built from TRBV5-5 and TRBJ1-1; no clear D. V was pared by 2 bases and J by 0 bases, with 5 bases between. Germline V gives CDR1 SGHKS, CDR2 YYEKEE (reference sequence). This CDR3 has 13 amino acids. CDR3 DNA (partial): TGTGCCAGCAGCTTTTCAGTGAACACTGAA. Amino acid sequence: CASSFSVNTE. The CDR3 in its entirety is CASSFSVNTEAFF.

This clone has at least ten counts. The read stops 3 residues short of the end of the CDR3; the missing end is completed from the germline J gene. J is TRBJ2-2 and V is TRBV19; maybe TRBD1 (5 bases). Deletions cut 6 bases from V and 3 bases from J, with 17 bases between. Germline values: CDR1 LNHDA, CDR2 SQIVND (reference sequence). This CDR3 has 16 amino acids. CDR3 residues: CASRRGVGPDTGELFF. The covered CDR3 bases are TGTGCCAGTAGGCGCGGTGTGGGGCCGGACACCGGGGAG. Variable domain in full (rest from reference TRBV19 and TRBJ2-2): DGGITQSPKYLFRKEGQNVTLSCEQNLNHDAMYWYRQDPGQGLRLIYYSQIVNDFQKGDIAEGYSVSREKKESFPLTVTSAQKNPTAFYLCASRRGVGPDTGELFFGEGSRLTVL.

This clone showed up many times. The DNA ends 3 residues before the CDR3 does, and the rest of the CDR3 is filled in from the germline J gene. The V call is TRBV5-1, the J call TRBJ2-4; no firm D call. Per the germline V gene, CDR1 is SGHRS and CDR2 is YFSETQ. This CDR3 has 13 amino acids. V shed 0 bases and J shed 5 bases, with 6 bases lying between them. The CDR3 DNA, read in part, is TGCGCCAGCAGCTTGGCAGGAGAAAACATT. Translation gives CASSLAGENI. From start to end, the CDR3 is CASSLAGENIQYF. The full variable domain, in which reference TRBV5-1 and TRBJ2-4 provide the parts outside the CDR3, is KAGVTQTPRYLIKTRGQQVTLSCSPISGHRSVSWYQQTPGQGLQFLFEYFSETQRNKGNFPGRFSGRQFSNSRSEMNVSTLELGDSALYLCASSLAGENIQYFGAGTRLSVL.

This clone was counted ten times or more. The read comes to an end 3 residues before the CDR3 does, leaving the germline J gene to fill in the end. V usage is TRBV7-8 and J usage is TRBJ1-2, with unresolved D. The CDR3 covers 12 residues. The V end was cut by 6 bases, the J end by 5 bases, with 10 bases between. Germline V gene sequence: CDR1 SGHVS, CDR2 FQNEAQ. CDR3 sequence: CASSPQRYGYTF. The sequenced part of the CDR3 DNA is TGTGCCAGCAGTCCACAGAGATATGGC.

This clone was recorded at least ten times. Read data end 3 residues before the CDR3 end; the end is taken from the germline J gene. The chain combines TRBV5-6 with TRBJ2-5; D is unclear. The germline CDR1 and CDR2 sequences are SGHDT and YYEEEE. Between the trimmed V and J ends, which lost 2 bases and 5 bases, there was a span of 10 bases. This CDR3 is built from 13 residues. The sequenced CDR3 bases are TGTGCCAGCAGCTTTGTCGGGTGGGAGACC. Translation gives CASSFVGWET. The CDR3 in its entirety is CASSFVGWETQYF.

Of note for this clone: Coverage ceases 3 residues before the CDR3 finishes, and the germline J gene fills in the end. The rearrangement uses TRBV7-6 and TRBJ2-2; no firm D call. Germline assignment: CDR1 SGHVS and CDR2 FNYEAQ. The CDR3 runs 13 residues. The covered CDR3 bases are TGTGCCAGCAGCCCTGAAGTCGGGTCACCG. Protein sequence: CASSPEVGSP. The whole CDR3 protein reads CASSPEVGSPLFF.

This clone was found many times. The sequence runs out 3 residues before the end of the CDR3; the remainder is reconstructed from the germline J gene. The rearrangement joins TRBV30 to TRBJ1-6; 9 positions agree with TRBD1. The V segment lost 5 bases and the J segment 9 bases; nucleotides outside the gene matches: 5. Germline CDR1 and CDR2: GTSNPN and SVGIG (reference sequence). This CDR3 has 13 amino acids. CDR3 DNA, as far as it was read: TGTGCCTGGGGGGGACAGGGAGGTTCACCC. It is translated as CAWGGQGGSP. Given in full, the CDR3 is CAWGGQGGSPLHF.

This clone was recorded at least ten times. The CDR3 bases that were read are TGTGCCAGCAGCGCCAGGACAGGGGGGCCC. It encodes CASSARTGGP. The complete CDR3 reads CASSARTGGPQHF. The rearrangement links TRBV5-6 to TRBJ1-5, with 10 bases aligning to TRBD1. The read comes to an end 3 residues before the CDR3 does, leaving the germline J gene to fill in the end. The CDR3 length is 13 residues. The J segment lost 9 bases and the V segment lost 4 bases, leaving 4 bases of the junction unmatched. CDR1 is SGHDT and CDR2 is YYEEEE in the germline V gene.

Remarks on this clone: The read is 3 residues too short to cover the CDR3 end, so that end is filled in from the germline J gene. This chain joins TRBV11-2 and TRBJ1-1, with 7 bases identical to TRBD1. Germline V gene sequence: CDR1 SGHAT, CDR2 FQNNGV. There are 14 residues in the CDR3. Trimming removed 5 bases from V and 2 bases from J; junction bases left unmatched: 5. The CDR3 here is CASSLQGTNTEAFF. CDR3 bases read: TGTGCCAGCAGCCTACAGGGGACCAACACTGAA.

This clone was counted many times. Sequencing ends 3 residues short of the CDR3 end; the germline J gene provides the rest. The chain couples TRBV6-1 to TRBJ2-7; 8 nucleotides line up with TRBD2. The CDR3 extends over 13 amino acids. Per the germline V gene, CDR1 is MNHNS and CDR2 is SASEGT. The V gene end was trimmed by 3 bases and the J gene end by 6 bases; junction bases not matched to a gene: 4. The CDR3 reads CASSEGTRGEQYF. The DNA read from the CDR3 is TGTGCCAGCAGTGAGGGGACTAGGGGCGAG.

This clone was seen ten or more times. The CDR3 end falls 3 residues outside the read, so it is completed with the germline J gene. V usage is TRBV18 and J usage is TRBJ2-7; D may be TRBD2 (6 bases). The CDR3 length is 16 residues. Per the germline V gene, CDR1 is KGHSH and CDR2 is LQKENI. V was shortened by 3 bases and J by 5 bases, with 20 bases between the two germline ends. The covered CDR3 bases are TGTGCCAGCTCACCCCTCGGGAGAGGGCTGACAGACGAG. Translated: CASSPLGRGLTDE. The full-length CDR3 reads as CASSPLGRGLTDEQYF.

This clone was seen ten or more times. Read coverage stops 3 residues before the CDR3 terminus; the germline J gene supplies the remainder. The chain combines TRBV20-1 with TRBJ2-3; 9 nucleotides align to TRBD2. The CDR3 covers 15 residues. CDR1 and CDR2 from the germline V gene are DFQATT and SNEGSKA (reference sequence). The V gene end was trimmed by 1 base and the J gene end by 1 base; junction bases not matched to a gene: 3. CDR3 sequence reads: CSARGTSERTDTQYF. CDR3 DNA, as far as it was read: TGCAGTGCTAGAGGGACTAGCGAACGCACAGATACG.

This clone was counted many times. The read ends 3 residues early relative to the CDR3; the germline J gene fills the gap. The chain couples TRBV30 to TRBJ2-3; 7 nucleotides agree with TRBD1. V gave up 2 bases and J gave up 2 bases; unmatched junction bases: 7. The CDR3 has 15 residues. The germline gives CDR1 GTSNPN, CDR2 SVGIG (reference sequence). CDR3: CAWSPRDSYTDTQYF. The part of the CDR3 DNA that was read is TGTGCCTGGAGTCCCCGGGACAGCTACACAGATACG.

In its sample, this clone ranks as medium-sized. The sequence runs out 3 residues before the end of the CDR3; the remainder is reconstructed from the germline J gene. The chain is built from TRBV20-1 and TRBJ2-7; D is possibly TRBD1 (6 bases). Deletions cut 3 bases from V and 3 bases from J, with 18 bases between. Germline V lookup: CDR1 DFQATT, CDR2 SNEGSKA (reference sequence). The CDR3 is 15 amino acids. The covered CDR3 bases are TGCAGTGCTAGGGAAGGGGCAGGGGCAGACTACGAG. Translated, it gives CSAREGAGADYE. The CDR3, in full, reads CSAREGAGADYEQYF.

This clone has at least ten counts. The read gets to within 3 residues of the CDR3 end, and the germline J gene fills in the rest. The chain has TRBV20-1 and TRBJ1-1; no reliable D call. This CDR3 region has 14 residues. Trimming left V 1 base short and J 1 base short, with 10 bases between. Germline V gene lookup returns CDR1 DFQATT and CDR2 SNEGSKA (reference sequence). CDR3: CSARGIQGNTEAFF. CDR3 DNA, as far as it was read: TGCAGTGCTAGAGGAATTCAAGGGAACACTGAA.

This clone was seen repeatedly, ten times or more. This chain's CDR3 is CASSRPGQVGGGEKLFF. CDR3 DNA (partial): TGTGCCAGCAGCCGACCCGGACAGGTGGGGGGTGGTGAAAAA. This chain links TRBV4-2 with TRBJ1-4, with 7 nucleotides matching TRBD1. The read ends 3 residues shy of where the CDR3 ends; the end is completed using the germline J gene. CDR3 length equals 17 residues. CDR1 is LGHNA and CDR2 is YNFKEQ in the germline V gene. J was trimmed by 7 bases and V by 4 bases; bases with no gene match: 15.

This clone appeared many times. Partial CDR3 DNA: TGTGCCAGCAGCTTGCAGGGAGCCTATGGC. Its protein product is CASSLQGAYG. The CDR3 reads in full as CASSLQGAYGYTF. The J gene is TRBJ1-2, the V gene TRBV5-5, with D possibly being TRBD1 (5 bases). The observed sequence ends 3 residues before the CDR3 terminus, with the missing tail filled in from the germline J gene. Germline values: CDR1 SGHKS, CDR2 YYEKEE (reference sequence). The CDR3 covers 13 residues. The ends were cut back, 1 base at V and 4 bases at J, with 8 bases in the middle.